This T cell receptor beta chain was captured in a study of molecular identifiers for immune sequencing clone quantification (dated by TCRdb to 2016 to 2019). The study in broad terms: For a replicate experiment, the RNA from either around 20,000 or 99,000 naive CD8 T cells was divided into five aliquots, and four of those aliquots went on to sequencing. This methods study used CD8 T cells to benchmark TCR RNA copy counting and molecular-identifier clustering-based TCR repertoire sequencing (MIDCIRS). Summary of the overall study and its limitations: Even against a background of around 900,000 naive CD8 T cells, spiked-in Jurkat TCR RNA amounting to a single cell's worth was reported to be detectable. The sizes of highly expanded clones could end up underestimated when identical TCR molecules share a barcode. Modeling estimated 2.5 to 3.5 recovered TCR RNA copies per cell, compared with about 10 by digital PCR, which implies approximately 30% capture efficiency. Without barcode sub-clustering, chimeric consensus sequences inflated TCR diversity; chimeras reached as high as 47%. Naive libraries contained spiked-in Jurkat TCR RNA (more than 9 copies' worth), which is not part of the donor repertoire. In CMV-specific effector cells, clones with more than 20 RNA copies contained over 98% of molecules, whereas in naive cells such clones contained under 1% of molecules.

V trim: 2 bases; J trim: 4 bases; unmatched bases: 5. The germline V gene yields SNHLY for CDR1 and FYNNEI for CDR2. The CDR3, cysteine through phenylalanine, is 15 amino acids long. Solely the CDR3 DNA is kept, with 45 bases framed from the first base. Libraries of naive CD8 T cells were generated from roughly 21,000 to 960,000 sorted cells, with 10%, 30% or 50% of the purified RNA used. On a BD FACSAria II, naive CD8 T cells were FACS-sorted as CD8+CD4-CCR7+CD45RA+ and collected into RLT Plus buffer. Under 11 TCR copies' worth of Jurkat RNA were spiked into roughly 17,000-1,100,000 naive CD8 T cell samples to test detection sensitivity. CD8 T cells were enriched with RosetteSep CD8+ T Cell Enrichment Cocktail and Ficoll-Paque, followed by ACK red cell lysis. Worth noting for this clonotype: This clone's antigen is unknown. This may arise from a read error, as a much more abundant clone is one base away.

The library was obtained by PCR. Sequencing instrument: NextSeq 500. Bulk TCR libraries were made following a previously described method, with the TCR primers given in Table S5. Total RNA was purified with the Qiagen AllPrep DNA/RNA kit. Before analysis, reads from multiple sequencing runs of one library were combined. As for the original processing: Only reads with exact TCR constant sequence were kept, trimmed to 150 nt, and grouped by their 12-nt molecular barcodes. Reads in each barcode group were sub-clustered using a 15% Levenshtein threshold, and a quality-weighted consensus sequence was built for each RNA molecule. Non-functional sequences were excluded, and lower-count sequences lying one edit away from another sequence were also excluded. Barcode sub-clusters with fewer than 20% of the maximum read count were removed, based on fitting two negative binomial distributions. The raw public reads went through TCRdb reprocessing: fastp at Q25, MiXCR clone calling, in-frame beta chains kept. When rows share a CDR3 protein, they turn into one entry using the most common DNA and genes. The V and J calls were not made by the authors but by TCRdb's processing. Across this sample there are about half a million distinct CDR3 sequences, with 25% seen only once. Of the sample, around 0.78% is held by the ten largest clones.

The sequencing sample was made of naive CD8+ T cells from blood, with Jurkat cell RNA spiked in. What the cell subset or site label conveys for this sample: FACS-sorted CD8+CD4-CCR7+CD45RA+ naive T cells. The clonotype comes from a human donor in good health. Some libraries in this study had Jurkat cell RNA spiked in. The V and J genes are TRBV2 and TRBJ2-3; 8 nucleotides in the junction match TRBD1. The CDR3 protein: CASSEIRGQADTQYF. The DNA sequence is TGTGCCAGCAGTGAAATCAGGGGGCAAGCAGATACGCAGTATTTT.